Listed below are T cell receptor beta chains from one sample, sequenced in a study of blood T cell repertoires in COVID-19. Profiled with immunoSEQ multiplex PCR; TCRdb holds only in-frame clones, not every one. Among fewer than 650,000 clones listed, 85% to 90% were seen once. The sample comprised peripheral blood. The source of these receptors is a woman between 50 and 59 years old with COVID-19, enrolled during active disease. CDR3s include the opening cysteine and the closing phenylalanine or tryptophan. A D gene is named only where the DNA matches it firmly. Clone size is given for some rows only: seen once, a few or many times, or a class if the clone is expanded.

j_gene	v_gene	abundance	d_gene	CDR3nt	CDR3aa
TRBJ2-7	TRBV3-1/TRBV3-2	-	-	TGTGCCAGCAGCCAAGGGTCCAGAAACTACGAGCAGTACTTC	CASSQGSRNYEQYF
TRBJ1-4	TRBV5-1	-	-	TGCGCCAGCAGCTTGGAGGGGGTGGGTGAAAAACTGTTTTTT	CASSLEGVGEKLFF
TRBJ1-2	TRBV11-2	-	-	TGTGCCAGCAGCTTACAGGGAACCTATGGCTACACCTTC	CASSLQGTYGYTF
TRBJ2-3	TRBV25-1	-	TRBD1	TGTGCCAGCAGCACGTTGAGGTGGGGACAGGGGGCCCCAGATACGCAGTATTTT	CASSTLRWGQGAPDTQYF
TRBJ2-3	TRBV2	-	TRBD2	TGTGCCAGCAGCGTCCTAGCGGGGGGGCCGAATACGCAGTATTTT	CASSVLAGGPNTQYF
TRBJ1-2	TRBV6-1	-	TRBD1	TGTGCCAGCAGTGATCAGGGGGCTGGGGGCTACACCTTC	CASSDQGAGGYTF
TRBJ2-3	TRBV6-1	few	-	TGTGCCAGCAGTGAAGTTACGGGGGGCACAGATACGCAGTATTTT	CASSEVTGGTDTQYF
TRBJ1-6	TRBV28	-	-	TGTGCCAGCAGCCCCCCCGGGGGGCATGGTAATTCACCCCTCCACTTT	CASSPPGGHGNSPLHF
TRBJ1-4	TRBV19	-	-	TGTGCCAGTAGTATAGTTAGCTCCACTAATGAAAAACTGTTTTTT	CASSIVSSTNEKLFF
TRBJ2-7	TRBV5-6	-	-	TGTGCCAGCAGCTCCTACGCCGCCCACAGTGACTTC	CASSSYAAHSDF
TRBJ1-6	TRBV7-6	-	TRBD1	TGTGCCAGCAGCTTAGGACAGGGGGTCGTGAATTCACCCCTCCACTTT	CASSLGQGVVNSPLHF
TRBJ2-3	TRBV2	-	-	TGTGCCAGCAGTGTGGTGGGGAGTCCCACAGATACGCAGTATTTT	CASSVVGSPTDTQYF
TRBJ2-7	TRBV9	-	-	TGTGCCAGCAGCGTATTGGGGGCTCTCTACGAGCAGTACTTC	CASSVLGALYEQYF
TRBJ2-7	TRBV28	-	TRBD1	TGTGCCAGCTGGGGACAGGGGAGCTACGAGCAGTACTTC	CASWGQGSYEQYF
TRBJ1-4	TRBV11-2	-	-	TGTGCCAGCAGCTCGCTACCGGGACATGTCGAAAAACTGTTTTTT	CASSSLPGHVEKLFF
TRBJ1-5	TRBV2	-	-	TGTGCCAGCAAGGGGGATTCGGATCAGCCCCAGCATTTT	CASKGDSDQPQHF
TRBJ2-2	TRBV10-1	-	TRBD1	TGCGCCAGCGGGGACAGATCTAACACCGGGGAGCTGTTTTTT	CASGDRSNTGELFF
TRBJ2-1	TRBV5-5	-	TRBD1	TGTGCCAGCAGCCTGAGGGACAGATCCCACAATGAGCAGTTCTTC	CASSLRDRSHNEQFF
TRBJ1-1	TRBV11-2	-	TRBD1	TGTGCCAGCAGCTCGATACGACAGGGTCGGGCTTTCTTT	CASSSIRQGRAFF
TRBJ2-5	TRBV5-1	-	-	TGCGCCAGCAGCTTAAGTGGGCAACAAGAGACCCAGTACTTC	CASSLSGQQETQYF
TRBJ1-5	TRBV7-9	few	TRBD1	TGTGCCAGCAGCTTGGGACAGGGAGCACAGCCCCAGCATTTT	CASSLGQGAQPQHF
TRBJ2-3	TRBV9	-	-	TGTGCCAGCAGCGTAGCTGCCGGCCGGGACACAGATACGCAGTATTTT	CASSVAAGRDTDTQYF
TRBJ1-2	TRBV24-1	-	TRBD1	TGTGCCACCAGTAGCACGGGACAGGGGTATGGCTACACCTTC	CATSSTGQGYGYTF
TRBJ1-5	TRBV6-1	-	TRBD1	TGTGCCAGCAGTGAACCGGCAGGGGGCCCCCTATATAGCAATCAGCCCCAGCATTTT	CASSEPAGGPLYSNQPQHF
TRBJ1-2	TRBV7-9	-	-	TGTGCCAGCAGCTTACAGGATGGCTACACCTTC	CASSLQDGYTF
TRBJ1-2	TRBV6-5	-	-	TGTGCCACCCAGCGGACGGCTGGTGGCTACACCTTC	CATQRTAGGYTF
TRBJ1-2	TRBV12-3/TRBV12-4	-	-	TGTGCCAGCAGTCCAGGGTCCCACTATGGCTACACCTTC	CASSPGSHYGYTF
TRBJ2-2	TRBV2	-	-	TGTGCCAGCAGTGAATACTGGCAGGGGTACACCGGGGAGCTGTTTTTT	CASSEYWQGYTGELFF
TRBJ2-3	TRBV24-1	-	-	TGTGCCACCAGTGATTTAGGGCGGGGTCGTACCAGAGATACGCAGTATTTT	CATSDLGRGRTRDTQYF
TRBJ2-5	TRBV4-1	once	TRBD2	TGCGCCAGCAGCCAAGGGGCATCTAGCGGGGGGGCGGAGACCCAGTACTTC	CASSQGASSGGAETQYF
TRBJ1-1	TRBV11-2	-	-	TGTGCCAGCAGCTTCGGTTCGAACACTGAAGCTTTCTTT	CASSFGSNTEAFF
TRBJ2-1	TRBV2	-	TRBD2	TGTGCCAGCAGTGCCTGGGGACTAGCAATAGCGAATGAGCAGTTCTTC	CASSAWGLAIANEQFF
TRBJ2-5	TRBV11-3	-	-	TGTGCCAGCAGCTTAGGGACAGTTCAAGAGACCCAGTACTTC	CASSLGTVQETQYF
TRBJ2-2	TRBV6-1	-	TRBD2	TGTGCCAGCCTCGGACTAGACGGCACCGGGGAGCTGTTTTTT	CASLGLDGTGELFF
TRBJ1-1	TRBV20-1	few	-	TGCAGTGCCTTGTTTAGTACTGAAGCTTTCTTT	CSALFSTEAFF
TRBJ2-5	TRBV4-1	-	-	TGCGCCAGCAGCCCGCAGGGGAGTGTGGAGACCCAGTACTTC	CASSPQGSVETQYF
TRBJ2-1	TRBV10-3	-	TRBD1	TGTGCCATCAGTGAGGCGATCGGACAGGGGGGCAATGAGCAGTTCTTC	CAISEAIGQGGNEQFF
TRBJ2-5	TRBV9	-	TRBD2	TGTGCCAGCAGCGTGCCTCTAGCGGGGGTGGAGACCCAGTACTTC	CASSVPLAGVETQYF
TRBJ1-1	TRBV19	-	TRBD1	TGTGCCAGTAGTACCTCGAGGGGGCGTGGATGGGACACTGAAGCTTTCTTT	CASSTSRGRGWDTEAFF
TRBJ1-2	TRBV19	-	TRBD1	TGTGCCAGTAGTATGGGACAGGGATTTGGCTACACCTTC	CASSMGQGFGYTF
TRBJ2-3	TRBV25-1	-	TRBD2	TGTGCCAGCAGTGAACTTGGACTAGAAGATACGCAGTATTTT	CASSELGLEDTQYF
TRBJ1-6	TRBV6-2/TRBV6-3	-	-	TGTGCCAGCAGTTACGGCGGTGTACAGGCGATACTTACGGACCTCCACTTT	CASSYGGVQAILTDLHF
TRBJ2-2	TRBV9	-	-	TGTGCCAGCAGCGTCGACTCGGGGGAGCTGTTTTTT	CASSVDSGELFF
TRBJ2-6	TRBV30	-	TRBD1	TGTGCCTGGGGACAGGGAAGAGTGGAAGGGGCCAACGTCCTGACTTTC	CAWGQGRVEGANVLTF
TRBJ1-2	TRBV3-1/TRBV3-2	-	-	TGTGCCAGCAGACTACAGGGTACAGATAACTATGGCTACACCTTC	CASRLQGTDNYGYTF
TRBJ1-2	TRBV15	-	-	TGTGCCACCAGCAGCTCCGAAAATCGCGATGGCTACACCTTC	CATSSSENRDGYTF
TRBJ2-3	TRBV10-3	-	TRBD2	TGTGCCATCAGTGACGCTAGCGGGGGGACAGATACGCAGTATTTT	CAISDASGGTDTQYF
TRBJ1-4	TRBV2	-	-	TGTGCCAGCAGTGTGGAGGTGGGAAAACTGTTTTTT	CASSVEVGKLFF